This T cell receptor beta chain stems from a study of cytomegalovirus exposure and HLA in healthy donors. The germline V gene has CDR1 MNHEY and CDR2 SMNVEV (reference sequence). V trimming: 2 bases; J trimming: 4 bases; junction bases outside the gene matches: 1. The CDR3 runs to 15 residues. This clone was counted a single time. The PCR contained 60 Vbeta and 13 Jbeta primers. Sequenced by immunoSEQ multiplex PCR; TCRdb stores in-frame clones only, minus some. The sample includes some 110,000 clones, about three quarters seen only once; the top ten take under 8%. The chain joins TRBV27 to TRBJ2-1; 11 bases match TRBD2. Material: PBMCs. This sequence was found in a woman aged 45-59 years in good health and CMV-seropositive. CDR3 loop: CASSLLAGGYNEQFF. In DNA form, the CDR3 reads TGTGCCAGCAGTTTACTAGCGGGGGGATACAATGAGCAGTTCTTC.